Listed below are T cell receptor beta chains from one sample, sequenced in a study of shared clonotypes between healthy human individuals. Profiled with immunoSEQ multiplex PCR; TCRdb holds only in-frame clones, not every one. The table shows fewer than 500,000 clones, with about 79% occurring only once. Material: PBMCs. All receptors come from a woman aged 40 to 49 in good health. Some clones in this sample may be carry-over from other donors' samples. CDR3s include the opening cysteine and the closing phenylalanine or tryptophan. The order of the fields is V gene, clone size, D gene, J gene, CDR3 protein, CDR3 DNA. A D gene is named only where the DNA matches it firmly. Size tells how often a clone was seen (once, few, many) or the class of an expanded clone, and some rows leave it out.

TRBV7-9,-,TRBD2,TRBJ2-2,CASSSHGLAGVTGELFF,TGTGCCAGCAGCTCACACGGACTAGCGGGAGTTACCGGGGAGCTGTTTTTT
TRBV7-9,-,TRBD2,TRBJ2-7,CASSHSGSINEQYF,TGTGCCAGCAGCCATAGCGGGAGTATCAACGAGCAGTACTTC
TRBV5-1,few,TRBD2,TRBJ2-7,CASSTSGNALVEQYF,TGCGCCAGCAGCACTAGCGGGAACGCCCTGGTCGAGCAGTACTTC
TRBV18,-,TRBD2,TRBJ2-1,CASSPLSSGYNEQFF,TGTGCCAGCTCACCACTGTCTAGCGGATACAATGAGCAGTTCTTC
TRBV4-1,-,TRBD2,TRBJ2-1,CASSQDPTSGEPYNEQFF,TGCGCCAGCAGCCAAGACCCGACTAGCGGAGAACCTTACAATGAGCAGTTCTTC
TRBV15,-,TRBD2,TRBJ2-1,CATSSRTGAGTSGMGEQFF,TGTGCCACCAGCTCCCGCACAGGGGCCGGGACTAGCGGGATGGGGGAGCAGTTCTTC
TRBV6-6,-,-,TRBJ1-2,CASRDYGYTF,TGTGCCAGCAGAGACTATGGCTACACCTTC
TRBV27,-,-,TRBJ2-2,CASSSFRTTAGELFF,TGTGCCAGCAGTTCCTTTCGGACTACTGCCGGGGAGCTGTTTTTT
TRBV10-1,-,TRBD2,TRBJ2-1,CASSERSGGDNEQFF,TGCGCCAGCAGTGAGAGGAGCGGGGGGGACAATGAGCAGTTCTTC
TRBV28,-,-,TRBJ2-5,CASSFSHQETQYF,TGTGCCAGCAGTTTTTCCCATCAAGAGACCCAGTACTTC
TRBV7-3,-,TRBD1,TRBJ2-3,CASSRGQAKEDTQYF,TGTGCCAGCAGCCGTGGACAGGCTAAGGAGGATACGCAGTATTTT
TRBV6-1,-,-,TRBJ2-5,CASSEEGPQYF,TGTGCCAGCAGTGAGGAGGGGCCCCAGTACTTC
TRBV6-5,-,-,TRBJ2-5,CASSRQEGPNTRYF,TGTGCCAGCAGTCGACAAGAGGGACCCAATACACGGTACTTC
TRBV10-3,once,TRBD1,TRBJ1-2,CAISEGTAHGYTF,TGTGCCATCAGTGAGGGGACAGCCCATGGCTACACCTTC
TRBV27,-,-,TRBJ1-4,CASSLYEKLFF,TGTGCCAGCAGTTTATATGAAAAACTGTTTTTT
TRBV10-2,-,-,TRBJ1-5,CASSEQTNQPQHF,TGCGCCAGCAGTGAGCAGACTAATCAGCCCCAGCATTTT
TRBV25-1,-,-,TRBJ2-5,CASSDDRKQETQYF,TGTGCCAGCAGTGACGACAGGAAACAAGAGACCCAGTACTTC
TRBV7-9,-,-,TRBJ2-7,CASSPILGRGIYEQYF,TGTGCCAGCAGCCCAATTTTGGGAAGGGGCATTTACGAGCAGTACTTC
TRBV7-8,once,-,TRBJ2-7,CASSLAIISYEQYF,TGTGCCAGCAGCTTAGCTATTATCTCCTACGAGCAGTACTTC
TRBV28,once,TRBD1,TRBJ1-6,CASSYTGGSTPLHF,TGTGCCAGCAGCTATACAGGGGGCTCGACACCCCTCCACTTT
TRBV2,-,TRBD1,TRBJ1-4,CASKRTGGNEKLFF,TGTGCCAGCAAAAGGACAGGGGGTAATGAAAAACTGTTTTTT
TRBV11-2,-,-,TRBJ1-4,CASSSPRGRTNEKLFF,TGTGCCAGCAGCTCACCCCGAGGTAGAACTAATGAAAAACTGTTTTTT
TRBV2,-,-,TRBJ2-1,CASSPEGGAYNEQFF,TGTGCCAGCAGTCCCGAGGGGGGCGCCTACAATGAGCAGTTCTTC
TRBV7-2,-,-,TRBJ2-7,CASSLMARVGEQYF,TGTGCCAGCAGCTTAATGGCCAGGGTTGGCGAGCAGTACTTC
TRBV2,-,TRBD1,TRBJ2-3,CASRGGQGNPDTQYF,TGTGCCAGCAGGGGCGGACAGGGGAACCCAGATACGCAGTATTTT
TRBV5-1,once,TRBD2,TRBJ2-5,CASSKVSGSQETQYF,TGCGCCAGCAGTAAAGTTAGCGGGTCACAAGAGACCCAGTACTTC
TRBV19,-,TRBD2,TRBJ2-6,CASSRVAGAIAGANVLTF,TGTGCCAGTAGTCGCGTAGCGGGAGCGATTGCTGGGGCCAACGTCCTGACTTTC
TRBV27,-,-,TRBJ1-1,CASSFQASNTEAFF,TGTGCCAGCAGTTTTCAGGCTTCAAACACTGAAGCTTTCTTT
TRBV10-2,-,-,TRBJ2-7,CASSEPGLVSYEQYF,TGCGCCAGCAGTGAGCCTGGGCTCGTCTCCTACGAGCAGTACTTC
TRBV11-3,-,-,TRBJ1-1,CASSYDSDTEAFF,TGTGCCAGCAGCTACGACAGCGACACTGAAGCTTTCTTT
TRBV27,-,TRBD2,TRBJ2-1,CASSSGLAEEQFF,TGTGCCAGCAGCTCTGGACTAGCCGAGGAGCAGTTCTTC
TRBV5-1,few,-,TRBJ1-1,CASKQDLNTEAFF,TGCGCCAGCAAACAGGATCTGAACACTGAAGCTTTCTTT
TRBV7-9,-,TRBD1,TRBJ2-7,CASSPRDSRAYEQYF,TGTGCCAGCAGCCCTCGGGACAGCCGAGCCTACGAGCAGTACTTC
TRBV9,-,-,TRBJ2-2,CASSVAPGLSHTGELFF,TGTGCCAGCAGCGTCGCCCCGGGCTTATCACACACCGGGGAGCTGTTTTTT
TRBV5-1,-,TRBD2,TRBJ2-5,CASSPGTSGRLRETQYF,TGCGCCAGCAGCCCCGGGACTAGCGGGAGGTTGAGAGAGACCCAGTACTTC
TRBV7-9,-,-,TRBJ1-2,CASSPRESLGGYTF,TGTGCCAGCAGCCCCAGGGAGTCCTTGGGCGGCTACACCTTC
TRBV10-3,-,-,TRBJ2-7,CAISGWGSALREQYF,TGTGCCATCAGCGGGTGGGGGAGTGCCCTTCGGGAGCAGTACTTC
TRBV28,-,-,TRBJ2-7,CASSWVWGSSYEQYF,TGTGCCAGCAGTTGGGTCTGGGGTTCTTCCTACGAGCAGTACTTC
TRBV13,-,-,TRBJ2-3,CASSWGGRTTDTQYF,TGTGCCAGCAGTTGGGGGGGCCGAACCACAGATACGCAGTATTTT
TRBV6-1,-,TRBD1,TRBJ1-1,CASSDPTGGTEAFF,TGTGCCAGCAGTGATCCTACAGGGGGCACTGAAGCTTTCTTT
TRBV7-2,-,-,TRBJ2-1,CASSLSQDNEQFF,TGTGCCAGCAGCTTAAGCCAAGACAATGAGCAGTTCTTC
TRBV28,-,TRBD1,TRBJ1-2,CASRLGTDYGYTF,TGTGCCAGCAGATTGGGGACAGACTATGGCTACACCTTC
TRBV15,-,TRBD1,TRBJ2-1,CATSRDARNRGRGNEQFF,TGTGCCACCAGCAGAGATGCAAGAAACAGGGGGCGCGGGAATGAGCAGTTCTTC
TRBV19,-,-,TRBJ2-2,CASSTQAQAGELFF,TGTGCCAGTAGTACACAGGCACAAGCCGGGGAGCTGTTTTTT
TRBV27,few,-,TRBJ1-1,CASSLAGTVNTEAFF,TGTGCCAGCAGTCTAGCCGGGACCGTGAACACTGAAGCTTTCTTT